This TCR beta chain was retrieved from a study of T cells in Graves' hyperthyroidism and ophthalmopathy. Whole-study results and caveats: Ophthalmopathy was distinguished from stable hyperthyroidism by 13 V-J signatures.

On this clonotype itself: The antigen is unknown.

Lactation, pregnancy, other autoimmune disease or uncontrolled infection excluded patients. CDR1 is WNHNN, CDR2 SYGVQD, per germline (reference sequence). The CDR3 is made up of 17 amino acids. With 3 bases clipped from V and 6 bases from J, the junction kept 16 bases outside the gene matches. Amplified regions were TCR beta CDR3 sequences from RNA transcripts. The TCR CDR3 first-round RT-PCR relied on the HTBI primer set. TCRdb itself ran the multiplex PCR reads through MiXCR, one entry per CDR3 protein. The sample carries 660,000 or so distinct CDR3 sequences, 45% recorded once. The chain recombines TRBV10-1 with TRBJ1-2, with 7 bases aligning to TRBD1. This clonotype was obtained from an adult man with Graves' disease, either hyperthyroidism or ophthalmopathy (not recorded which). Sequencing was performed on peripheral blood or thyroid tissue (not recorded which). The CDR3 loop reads CASSDISGRGAVNGYTF. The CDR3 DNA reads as TGCGCCAGCAGTGATATCTCCGGCAGGGGGGCGGTGAATGGCTACACCTTC.